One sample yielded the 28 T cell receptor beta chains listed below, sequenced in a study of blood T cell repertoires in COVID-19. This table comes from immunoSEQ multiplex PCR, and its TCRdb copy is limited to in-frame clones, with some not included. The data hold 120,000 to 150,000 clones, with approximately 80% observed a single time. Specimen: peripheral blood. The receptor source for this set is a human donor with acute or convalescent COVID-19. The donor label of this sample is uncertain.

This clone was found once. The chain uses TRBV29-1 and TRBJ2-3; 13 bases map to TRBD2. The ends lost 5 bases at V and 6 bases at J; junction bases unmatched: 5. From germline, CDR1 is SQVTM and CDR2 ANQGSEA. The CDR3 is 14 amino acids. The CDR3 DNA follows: TGCAGCGTTCTTGGACTAGCGGGGGAGGATACGCAGTATTTT. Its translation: CSVLGLAGEDTQYF.

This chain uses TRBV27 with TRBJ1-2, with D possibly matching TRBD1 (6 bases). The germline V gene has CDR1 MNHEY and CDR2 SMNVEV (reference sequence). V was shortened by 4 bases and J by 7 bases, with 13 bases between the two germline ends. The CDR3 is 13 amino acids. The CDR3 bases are TGTGCCAGCAGTTGGACAGAGGGGTTTGGCTACACCTTC. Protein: CASSWTEGFGYTF.

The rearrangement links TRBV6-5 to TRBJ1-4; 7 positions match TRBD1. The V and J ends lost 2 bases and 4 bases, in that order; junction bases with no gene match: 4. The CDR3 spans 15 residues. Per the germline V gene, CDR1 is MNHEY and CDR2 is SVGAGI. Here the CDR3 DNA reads TGTGCCAGCAGTTACGGGGGACAGATTAATGAAAAACTGTTTTTT. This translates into CASSYGGQINEKLFF.

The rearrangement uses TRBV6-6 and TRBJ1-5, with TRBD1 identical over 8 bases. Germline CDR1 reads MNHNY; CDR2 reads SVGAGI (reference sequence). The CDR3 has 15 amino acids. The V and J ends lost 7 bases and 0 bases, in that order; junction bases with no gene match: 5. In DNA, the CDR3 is TGTGCCAGCATTGGGGACAGGCCTAGCAATCAGCCCCAGCATTTT. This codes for CASIGDRPSNQPQHF.

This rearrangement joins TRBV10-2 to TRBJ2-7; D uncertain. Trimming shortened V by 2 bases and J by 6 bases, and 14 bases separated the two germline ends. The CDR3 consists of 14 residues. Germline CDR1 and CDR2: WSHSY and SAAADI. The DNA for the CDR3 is TGCGCCAGCAGTGAGGTTTACGGAGATCCCGAGCAGTACGTC. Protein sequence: CASSEVYGDPEQYV.

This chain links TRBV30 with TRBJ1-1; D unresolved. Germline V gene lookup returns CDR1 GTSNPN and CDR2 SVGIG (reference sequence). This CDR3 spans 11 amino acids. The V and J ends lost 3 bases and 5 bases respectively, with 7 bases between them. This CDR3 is CAWRTGTEAFF. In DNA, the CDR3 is TGTGCCTGGAGGACCGGGACTGAAGCTTTCTTT. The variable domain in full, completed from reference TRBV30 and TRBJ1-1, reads SQTIHQWPATLVQPVGSPLSLECTVEGTSNPNLYWYRQAAGRGLQLLFYSVGIGQISSEVPQNLSASRPQDRQFILSSKKLLLSDSGFYLCAWRTGTEAFFGQGTRLTVV.

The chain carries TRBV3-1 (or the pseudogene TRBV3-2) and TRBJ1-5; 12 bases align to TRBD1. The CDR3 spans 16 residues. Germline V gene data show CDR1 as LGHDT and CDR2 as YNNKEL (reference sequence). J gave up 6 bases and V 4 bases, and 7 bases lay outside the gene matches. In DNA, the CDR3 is TGTGCCAGCAGCCGATCGGGACAGGGGGCTGGTCAGCCCCAGCATTTT. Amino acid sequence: CASSRSGQGAGQPQHF.

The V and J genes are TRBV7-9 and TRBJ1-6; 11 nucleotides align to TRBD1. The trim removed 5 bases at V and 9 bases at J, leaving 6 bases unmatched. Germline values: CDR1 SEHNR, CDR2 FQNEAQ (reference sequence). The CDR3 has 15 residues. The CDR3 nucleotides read TGTGCCAGCAGCCTTCGGACAGGGGGCGGTTCACCCCTCCACTTT. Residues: CASSLRTGGGSPLHF.

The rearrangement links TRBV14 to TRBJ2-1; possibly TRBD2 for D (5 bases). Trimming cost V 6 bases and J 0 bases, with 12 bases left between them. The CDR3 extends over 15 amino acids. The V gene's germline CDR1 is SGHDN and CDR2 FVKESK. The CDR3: CASRRLGDSYNEQFF. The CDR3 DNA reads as TGTGCCAGCAGGCGGCTGGGAGACTCCTACAATGAGCAGTTCTTC.

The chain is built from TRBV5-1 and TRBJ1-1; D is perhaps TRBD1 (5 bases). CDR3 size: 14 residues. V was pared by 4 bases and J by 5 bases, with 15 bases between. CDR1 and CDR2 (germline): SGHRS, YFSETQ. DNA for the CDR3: TGCGCCAGCAGCGTAGGGGTTTGGGAAACTGAAGCTTTCTTT. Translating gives CASSVGVWETEAFF.

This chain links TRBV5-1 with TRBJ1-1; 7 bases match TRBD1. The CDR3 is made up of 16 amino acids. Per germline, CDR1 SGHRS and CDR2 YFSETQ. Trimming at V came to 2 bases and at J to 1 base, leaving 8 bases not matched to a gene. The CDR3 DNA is TGCGCCAGCAGCTTAGCTTCAGGGGGAAGGAACACTGAAGCTTTCTTT. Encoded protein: CASSLASGGRNTEAFF.

CDR3 nucleotide sequence: TGTGCCAGCAGCCCCGGGACAGGGTATTCACCCCTCCACTTT. It translates to CASSPGTGYSPLHF. The genes are TRBV7-9 and TRBJ1-6; 9 nucleotides line up with TRBD1. Per germline, CDR1 SEHNR and CDR2 FQNEAQ (reference sequence). V was clipped by 5 bases and J by 8 bases; unmatched bases: 4. The CDR3 contains 14 residues.

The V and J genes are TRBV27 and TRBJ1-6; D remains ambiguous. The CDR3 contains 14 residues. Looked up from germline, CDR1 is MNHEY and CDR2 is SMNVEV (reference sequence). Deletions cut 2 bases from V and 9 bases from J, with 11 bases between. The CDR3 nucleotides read TGTGCCAGCAGTTTAAGACTAGTGAGTTCACCCCTCCACTTT. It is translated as CASSLRLVSSPLHF.

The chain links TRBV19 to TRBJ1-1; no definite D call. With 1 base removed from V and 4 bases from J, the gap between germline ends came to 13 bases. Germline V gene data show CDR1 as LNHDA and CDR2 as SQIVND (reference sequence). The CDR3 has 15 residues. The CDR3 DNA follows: TGTGCCAGTAGTATAGGGGGAGGGAGGAGCACTGAAGCTTTCTTT. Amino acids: CASSIGGGRSTEAFF.

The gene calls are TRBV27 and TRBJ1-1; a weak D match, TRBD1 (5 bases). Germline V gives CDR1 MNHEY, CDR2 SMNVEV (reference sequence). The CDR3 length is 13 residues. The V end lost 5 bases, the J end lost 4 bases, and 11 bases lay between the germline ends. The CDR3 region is CASSLVGGTEAFF. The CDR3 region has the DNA TGTGCCAGCAGTCTTGTGGGGGGCACTGAAGCTTTCTTT.

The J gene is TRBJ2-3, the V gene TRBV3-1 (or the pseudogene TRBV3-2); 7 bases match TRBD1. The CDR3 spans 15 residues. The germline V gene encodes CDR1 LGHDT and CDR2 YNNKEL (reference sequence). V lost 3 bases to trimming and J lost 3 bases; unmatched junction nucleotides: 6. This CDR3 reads CASSQQAGGTDTQYF. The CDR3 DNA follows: TGTGCCAGCAGCCAGCAGGCAGGGGGTACAGATACGCAGTATTTT.

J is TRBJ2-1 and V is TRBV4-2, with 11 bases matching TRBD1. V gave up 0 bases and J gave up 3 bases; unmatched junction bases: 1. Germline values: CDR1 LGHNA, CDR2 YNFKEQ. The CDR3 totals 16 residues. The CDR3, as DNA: TGTGCCAGCAGCCAAGATGGGACAGGGGGCTACAATGAGCAGTTCTTC. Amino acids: CASSQDGTGGYNEQFF.

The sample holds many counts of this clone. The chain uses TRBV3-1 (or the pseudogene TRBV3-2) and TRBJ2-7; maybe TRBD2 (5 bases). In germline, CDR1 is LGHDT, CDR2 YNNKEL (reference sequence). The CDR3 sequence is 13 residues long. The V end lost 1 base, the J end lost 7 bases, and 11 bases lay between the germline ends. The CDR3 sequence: CASSQAQSGEQYF. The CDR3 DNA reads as TGTGCCAGCAGCCAAGCCCAGTCGGGGGAGCAGTACTTC.

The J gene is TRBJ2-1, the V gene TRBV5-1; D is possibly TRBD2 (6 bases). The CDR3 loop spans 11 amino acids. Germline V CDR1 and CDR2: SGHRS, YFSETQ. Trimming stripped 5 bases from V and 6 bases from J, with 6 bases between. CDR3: CASRGGNEQFF. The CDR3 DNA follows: TGCGCCAGCAGGGGGGGCAATGAGCAGTTCTTC.

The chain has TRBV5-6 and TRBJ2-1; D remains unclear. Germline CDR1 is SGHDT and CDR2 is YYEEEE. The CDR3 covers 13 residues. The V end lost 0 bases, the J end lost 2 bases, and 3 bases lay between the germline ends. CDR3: CASSLDTYNEQFF. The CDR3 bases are TGTGCCAGCAGCTTGGACACCTACAATGAGCAGTTCTTC.

The CDR3 loop is CATSRSRGQGSYNEQFF. The CDR3 DNA reads as TGTGCCACCAGCAGGTCCAGGGGGCAGGGGTCCTACAATGAGCAGTTCTTC. The V call is TRBV15, the J call TRBJ2-1; 8 bases align to TRBD1. CDR3 length: 17 amino acids. V gave up 3 bases and J gave up 1 base; unmatched junction bases: 8. Germline V gives CDR1 LNHNV, CDR2 YYDKDF (reference sequence).

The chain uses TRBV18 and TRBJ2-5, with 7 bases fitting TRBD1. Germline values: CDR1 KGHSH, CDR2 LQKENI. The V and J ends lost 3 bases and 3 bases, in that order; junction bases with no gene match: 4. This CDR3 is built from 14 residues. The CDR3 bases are TGTGCCAGCTCACCGGGACAGCCTAAAGAGACCCAGTACTTC. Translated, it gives CASSPGQPKETQYF.

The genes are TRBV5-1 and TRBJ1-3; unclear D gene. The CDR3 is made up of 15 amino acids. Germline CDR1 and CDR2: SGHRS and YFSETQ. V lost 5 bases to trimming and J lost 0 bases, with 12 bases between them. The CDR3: CASREATGSGNTIYF. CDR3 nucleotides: TGCGCCAGCAGGGAGGCTACGGGCTCTGGAAACACCATATATTTT.

This CDR3 reads CASSLGVQETQYF. For the CDR3, the DNA is TGTGCCAGCAGCTTGGGAGTGCAAGAGACCCAGTACTTC. The J gene is TRBJ2-5, the V gene TRBV5-6, with D uncertain. Germline lookup yields CDR1 SGHDT and CDR2 YYEEEE. The germline V and J ends were trimmed by 0 bases and 2 bases, with 5 bases remaining between them. CDR3 length equals 13 residues.

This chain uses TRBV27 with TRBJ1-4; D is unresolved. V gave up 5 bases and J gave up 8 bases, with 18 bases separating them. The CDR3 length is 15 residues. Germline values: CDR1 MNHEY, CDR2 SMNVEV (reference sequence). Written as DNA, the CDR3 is TGTGCCAGCAGTCCCCGCCTTCCGATGGGCGAAAAACTGTTTTTT. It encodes CASSPRLPMGEKLFF. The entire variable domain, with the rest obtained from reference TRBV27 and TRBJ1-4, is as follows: EAQVTQNPRYLITVTGKKLTVTCSQNMNHEYMSWYRQDPGLGLRQIYYSMNVEVTDKGDVPEGYKVSRKEKRNFPLILESPSPNQTSLYFCASSPRLPMGEKLFFGSGTQLSVL.

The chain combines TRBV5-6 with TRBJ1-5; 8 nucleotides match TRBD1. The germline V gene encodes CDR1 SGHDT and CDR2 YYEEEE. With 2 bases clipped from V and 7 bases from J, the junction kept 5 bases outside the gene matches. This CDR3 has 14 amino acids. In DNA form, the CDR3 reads TGTGCCAGCAGCTTCGGACAGGGCGGGCAGCCCCAGCATTTT. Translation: CASSFGQGGQPQHF. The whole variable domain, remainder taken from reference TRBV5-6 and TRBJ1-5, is DAGVTQSPTHLIKTRGQQVTLRCSPKSGHDTVSWYQQALGQGPQFIFQYYEEEERQRGNFPDRFSGHQFPNYSSELNVNALLLGDSALYLCASSFGQGGQPQHFGDGTRLSIL.

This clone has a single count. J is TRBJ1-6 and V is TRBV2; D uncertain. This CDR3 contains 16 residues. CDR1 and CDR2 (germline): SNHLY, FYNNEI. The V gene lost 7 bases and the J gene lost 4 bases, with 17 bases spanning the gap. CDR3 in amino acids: CASIRRAGGYNSPLHF. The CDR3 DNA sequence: TGTGCCAGCATCCGACGGGCAGGAGGATATAATTCACCCCTCCACTTT.

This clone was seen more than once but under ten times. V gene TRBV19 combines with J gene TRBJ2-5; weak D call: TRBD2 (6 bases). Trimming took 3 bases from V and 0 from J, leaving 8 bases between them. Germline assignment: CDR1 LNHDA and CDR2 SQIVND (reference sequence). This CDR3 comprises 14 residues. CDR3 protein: CASSIRGYQETQYF. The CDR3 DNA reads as TGTGCCAGTAGTATCCGGGGGTACCAAGAGACCCAGTACTTC.